These T cell receptor beta chains were read from a single sample in a study of shared clonotypes between healthy human individuals. Method: immunoSEQ multiplex PCR; TCRdb's copy keeps in-frame clones and lacks some. Of about 1.9 million clones listed, 93% were seen once; the top ten hold around 1.7%. Sequenced: naive CD8+ T cells from PBMCs. These TCRs come from a man between 18 and 35 years old in good health. Some clones in this sample may be carry-over from other donors' samples. The CDR3 runs from the conserved cysteine through the conserved F or W. The order of the fields is D gene, CDR3 length, J gene, clone size, V gene, CDR3 DNA, CDR3 protein. The D gene is left open where the match is weak. A row's size may be missing; if present it is once, few, many or a size class.

>TRBD1|16|TRBJ2-7|NA|TRBV9
TGTGCCAGCAGCCCGAGAGACAGGGGGCGCCTCAACGAGCAGTACTTC
CASSPRDRGRLNEQYF
>NA|14|TRBJ2-7|NA|TRBV27
TGTGCCAGCAGTTCTACCGGGACGGGGGTTGCGCAGTACTTC
CASSSTGTGVAQYF
>TRBD1|16|TRBJ1-5|NA|TRBV4-1
TGCGCCAGCAGCCAAGATCGTCAGACAGGGGGTCAGCCCCAGCATTTT
CASSQDRQTGGQPQHF
>TRBD1|16|TRBJ1-4|NA|TRBV7-9
TGTGCCAGCAGCTCAAGGGACAGCGCAACTAATGAAAAACTGTTTTTT
CASSSRDSATNEKLFF
>NA|12|TRBJ1-1|NA|TRBV7-9
TGTGCCAGCAGCTCCTTAGAAACTGAAGCTTTCTTT
CASSSLETEAFF
>NA|15|TRBJ2-1|NA|TRBV13
TGTGCCAGCAGCTTAGGCCTAGCAGCCTACAATGAGCAGTTCTTC
CASSLGLAAYNEQFF
>NA|16|TRBJ1-4|NA|TRBV19
TGTGCCAGTAAACTCACTACGGGGGGCGCCGCCGAAAAACTGTTTTTT
CASKLTTGGAAEKLFF
>NA|14|TRBJ1-2|once|TRBV29-1
TGCAGCGTTGAAGATTTGGAGGAGTTCTATGGCTACACCTTC
CSVEDLEEFYGYTF
>TRBD2|16|TRBJ2-2|NA|TRBV5-4
TGTGCCAGCAGCTTGGGGGCTAGCGGGAACACCGGGGAGCTGTTTTTT
CASSLGASGNTGELFF
>TRBD2|16|TRBJ2-1|NA|TRBV27
TGTGCCAGCTCATATAGGGGTAGCGGGAGCGCGGATGAGCAGTTCTTC
CASSYRGSGSADEQFF
>TRBD2|15|TRBJ2-7|NA|TRBV7-8
TGTGCCAGCAGCGCCTTGCTAGCGGGAGACTACGAGCAGTACTTC
CASSALLAGDYEQYF
>NA|12|TRBJ1-1|NA|TRBV19
TGTGCCAGTAGTATAGGGACGACTGAAGCTTTCTTT
CASSIGTTEAFF
>NA|13|TRBJ1-2|NA|TRBV5-1
TGCGCCAGCAGCCCCGGGGGGGCGCTTGGCTACACCTTC
CASSPGGALGYTF
>TRBD2|16|TRBJ2-4|NA|TRBV28
TGTGCCAGCAGTTTAGGGACTAGCGGGACCAAAAACATTCAGTACTTC
CASSLGTSGTKNIQYF
>TRBD1|15|TRBJ2-7|NA|TRBV7-9
TGTGCCAGCAGCCCCCCGGGACAGGGGGACTACGAGCAGTACTTC
CASSPPGQGDYEQYF
>NA|13|TRBJ1-2|once|TRBV5-6
TGTGCCAGCAGCTCAACACGGATCTATGGCTACACCTTC
CASSSTRIYGYTF
>NA|13|TRBJ2-2|NA|TRBV5-6
TGTGCCAGCAGGCAAGGACTCCGCGGGGAGCTGTTTTTT
CASRQGLRGELFF
>NA|13|TRBJ1-2|NA|TRBV27
TGTGCCAGCACCGCAGCCGGTGTCGGTGGCTACACCTTC
CASTAAGVGGYTF
>TRBD2|17|TRBJ2-3|NA|TRBV7-6
TGTGCCAGCAGCTTGTATTTGGGGACTAGCGGCACAGATACGCAGTATTTT
CASSLYLGTSGTDTQYF
>NA|15|TRBJ1-1|few|TRBV7-9
TGTGCCAGCAGCCCTTGGCGGGGTCGGGACACTGAAGCTTTCTTT
CASSPWRGRDTEAFF
>TRBD1|12|TRBJ2-1|NA|TRBV29-1
TGCAGCGTTGAGACAGGGGACAATGAGCAGTTCTTC
CSVETGDNEQFF
>TRBD1|16|TRBJ2-2|NA|TRBV4-1
TGCGCCAGCAGCCCACGGGACAGGGGATACACCGGGGAGCTGTTTTTT
CASSPRDRGYTGELFF
>NA|15|TRBJ2-1|NA|TRBV21-1
TGTGCCAGCAGCTCCCTAGCGGATCTTTGGAATGAGCAGTTCTTC
CASSSLADLWNEQFF
>NA|13|TRBJ1-2|NA|TRBV10-2
TGCGCCAGCAGCCACCGGGTCTGGGATGGCTACACCTTC
CASSHRVWDGYTF
>TRBD1|14|TRBJ2-1|NA|TRBV6-5
TGTGCCACCGGACAGGGGAACTCCTACAATGAGCAGTTCTTC
CATGQGNSYNEQFF
>NA|13|TRBJ2-7|NA|TRBV28
TGTGCCAGCACCATGGGGGAGGCAATCGAGCAGTACTTC
CASTMGEAIEQYF
>TRBD1|19|TRBJ2-2|NA|TRBV7-9
TGTGCCAGCAGACCAGGCATCAAGCGGTTGGGACAGACCACCGGGGAGCTGTTTTTT
CASRPGIKRLGQTTGELFF
>TRBD2|18|TRBJ2-5|NA|TRBV11-2
TGTGCCAGCAGCTTTCGACTAGCGGGAGCGAATACGCAAGAGACCCAGTACTTC
CASSFRLAGANTQETQYF
>TRBD2|17|TRBJ2-5|NA|TRBV11-2
TGTGCCAGCAGCCTCGCGGGACTAGCGGGAGACGGCGAGACCCAGTACTTC
CASSLAGLAGDGETQYF
>NA|16|TRBJ2-3|NA|TRBV5-4
TGTGCCAGCAGCTTGGGGTCTATAGGAAGCACAGATACGCAGTATTTT
CASSLGSIGSTDTQYF
>NA|12|TRBJ2-1|NA|TRBV27
TGTGCCAGCAGTTCCTATTCTAATGAGCAGTTCTTC
CASSSYSNEQFF
>NA|14|TRBJ2-7|NA|TRBV7-7
TGTGCCAGCAGCCAGGGGCAGGGCCACTACGAGCAGTACTTC
CASSQGQGHYEQYF
>TRBD1|14|TRBJ2-7|NA|TRBV27
TGTGCCAGCAGCCGACAGGGGGCGCCGCCCGAGCAGTACTTC
CASSRQGAPPEQYF
>TRBD1|14|TRBJ1-2|NA|TRBV13
TGTGCCAGCAGCCACGGACAGGGTAGTGACGGCTACACCTTC
CASSHGQGSDGYTF
>NA|17|TRBJ2-3|NA|TRBV7-6
TGTGCCAGCAGCTTAGTCGGGGGATCTCCTGTCTCAGATACGCAGTATTTT
CASSLVGGSPVSDTQYF
>NA|13|TRBJ2-1|NA|TRBV10-3
TGTGCCATCAGTGAAGTAGGGGGTCATGAGCAGTTCTTC
CAISEVGGHEQFF
>TRBD2|15|TRBJ2-1|NA|TRBV7-6
TGTGCCAGCAGCTTATTCGCGGGAGGGCCAAATGAGCAGTTCTTC
CASSLFAGGPNEQFF
>TRBD1|19|TRBJ1-5|NA|TRBV28
TGTGCCAGCAGCACTACCTCAACGGACAGGGACCATAGCAATCAGCCCCAGCATTTT
CASSTTSTDRDHSNQPQHF
>NA|11|TRBJ1-1|NA|TRBV20-1
TGCAGTGCTAGAGTGAACACTGAAGCTTTCTTT
CSARVNTEAFF
>TRBD1|15|TRBJ1-2|NA|TRBV7-9
TGTGCCAGCAGCTTCCCGGGACAGCCGACGGGGTTCTACACCTTC
CASSFPGQPTGFYTF
>NA|15|TRBJ2-7|once|TRBV15
TGTGCCACCAGCAGCCGGGACACTATGTCCTACGAGCAGTACTTC
CATSSRDTMSYEQYF
>TRBD2|14|TRBJ2-7|NA|TRBV27
TGTGCCAGCAGTGACGGGACTAGCGTATACGAGCAGTACTTC
CASSDGTSVYEQYF
>TRBD1|14|TRBJ2-7|NA|TRBV19
TGTGCCAGTAGTATATGGACAGGTGTAAACGAGCAGTACTTC
CASSIWTGVNEQYF
>TRBD1|13|TRBJ2-7|NA|TRBV27
TGTGCCAGCGCCCCAGGGACAGCCTACGAGCAGTACTTC
CASAPGTAYEQYF
>NA|14|TRBJ1-5|NA|TRBV10-3
TGTGCCATCAGCCCCGGGGGACTCAATCAGCCCCAGCATTTT
CAISPGGLNQPQHF
>NA|14|TRBJ2-5|NA|TRBV10-2
TGCGCCAGCAGTGTACCGGGAAGGACCGAGACCCAGTACTTC
CASSVPGRTETQYF
>TRBD2|19|TRBJ2-2|NA|TRBV5-4
TGTGCCAGCAGCTTGGCCGAGAAAGCGGGAGGGCCTTTCGCCGGGGAGCTGTTTTTT
CASSLAEKAGGPFAGELFF
>TRBD1|14|TRBJ2-7|once|TRBV10-1
TGCGCCAGCAGTGAGTATAGGGGGCCCTACGAGCAGTACTTC
CASSEYRGPYEQYF
>NA|14|TRBJ2-1|NA|TRBV10-1
TGCGCCAGCAGTCGGTCCTCCTCCTACAATGAGCAGTTCTTC
CASSRSSSYNEQFF
>TRBD1|14|TRBJ1-4|few|TRBV5-1
TGCGCCAGCAGCTGGACAGGGGGGAATGAAAAACTGTTTTTT
CASSWTGGNEKLFF
>NA|16|TRBJ2-7|NA|TRBV4-1
TGCGCCAGCAGCCAAGGCGGACGTAATGGGTACTACGAGCAGTACTTC
CASSQGGRNGYYEQYF
>NA|12|TRBJ1-1|NA|TRBV28
TGTGCCAGCAACCTGGGGAACACTGAAGCTTTCTTT
CASNLGNTEAFF
>NA|12|TRBJ2-3|NA|TRBV30
TGTGCCTGGACCCCCCCGGAGGATACGCAGTATTTT
CAWTPPEDTQYF
>NA|18|TRBJ2-2|NA|TRBV5-1
TGCGCCAGCAGCTCGGCACCCGGGACACAGATGAACACCGGGGAGCTGTTTTTT
CASSSAPGTQMNTGELFF
>NA|13|TRBJ2-7|once|TRBV7-9
TGTGCCAGCAGCTTAGCCCTCACCCACGAGCAGTACTTC
CASSLALTHEQYF
>TRBD1|16|TRBJ2-4|NA|TRBV14
TGTGCCAGCAGCCCTAACTGGGACAGGAGACCAAACATTCAGTACTTC
CASSPNWDRRPNIQYF
>TRBD2|14|TRBJ2-7|NA|TRBV11-2
TGTGCCAGCAGCTTAGAGGCGGGAGGGTCCGAGCAGTACTTC
CASSLEAGGSEQYF
>NA|16|TRBJ1-5|NA|TRBV9
TGTGCCAGCAGCGTAGGCGGGCAGGGTAGCAATCAGCCCCAGCATTTT
CASSVGGQGSNQPQHF
>NA|14|TRBJ2-3|NA|TRBV29-1
TGCAGCGTCCAGACGTGGCAGCCCTCAGATACGCAGTATTTT
CSVQTWQPSDTQYF